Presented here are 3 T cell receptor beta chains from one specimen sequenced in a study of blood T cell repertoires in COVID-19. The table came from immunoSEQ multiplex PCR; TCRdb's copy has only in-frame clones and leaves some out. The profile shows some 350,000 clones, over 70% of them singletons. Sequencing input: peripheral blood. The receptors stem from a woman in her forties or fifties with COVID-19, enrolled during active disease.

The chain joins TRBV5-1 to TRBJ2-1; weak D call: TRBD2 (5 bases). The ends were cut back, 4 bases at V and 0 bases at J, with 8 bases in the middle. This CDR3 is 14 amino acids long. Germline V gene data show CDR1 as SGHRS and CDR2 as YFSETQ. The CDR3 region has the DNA TGCGCCAGCAGCGAAACTAGCTCCTACAATGAGCAGTTCTTC. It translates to CASSETSSYNEQFF.

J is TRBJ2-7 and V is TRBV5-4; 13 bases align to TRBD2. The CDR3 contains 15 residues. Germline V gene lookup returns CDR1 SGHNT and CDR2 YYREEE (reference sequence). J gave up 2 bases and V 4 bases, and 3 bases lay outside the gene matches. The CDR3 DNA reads TGTGCCAGCAGCGCTGGACTAGCGGGGGCCTACGAGCAGTACTTC. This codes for CASSAGLAGAYEQYF.

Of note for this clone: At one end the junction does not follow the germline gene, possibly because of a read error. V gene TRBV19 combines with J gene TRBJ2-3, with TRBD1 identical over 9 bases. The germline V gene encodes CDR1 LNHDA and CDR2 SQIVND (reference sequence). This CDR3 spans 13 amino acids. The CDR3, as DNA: TGTGCCAGTACCCCTTCACAGGGGGCGCATTGGGATTTT. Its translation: CASTPSQGAHWDF.